One and the same sample provided the 19 T cell receptor beta chains below, sequenced in a study of cytomegalovirus exposure and HLA in healthy donors (dated 2017 in TCRdb). Preparation of the library involved the immunoSEQ multiplex PCR assay. A mixture of 60 forward primers for TCR Vbeta segments and 13 reverse primers for TCR Jbeta segments was used in the multiplex PCR. TCRdb mirrors the immuneACCESS table, restricted to in-frame sequences. Some clones are absent from its copies; in checked studies, under half trace to an unresolved V gene, and the reason for the others is unknown. The sample yields over 85,000 clones; about four fifths were counted once. Of the sample, more than 5% falls within the top ten clones. The sequenced sample was PBMCs. The receptors stem from a man aged 40-55 years in good health and CMV-seropositive.

The chain has TRBV25-1 and TRBJ2-7; TRBD2 is a possible D gene (6 bases). The CDR3 covers 14 residues. Trimming removed 4 bases from V and 2 bases from J, with 12 bases in between. The germline CDR1 and CDR2 sequences are MGHDK and SYGVNS. CDR3 sequence (DNA): TGTGCCAGCAGTGGGCGGGACGGAACCTACGAGCAGTACTTC. Protein: CASSGRDGTYEQYF.

The chain employs TRBV11-2 and TRBJ2-7; 7 bases are a match to TRBD1. The length of the CDR3 is 14 residues. The V gene's germline CDR1 is SGHAT and CDR2 FQNNGV. The V gene end was trimmed by 5 bases and the J gene end by 1 base; junction bases not matched to a gene: 5. This CDR3 is CASSRVQGSYEQYF. The CDR3, as DNA: TGTGCCAGCAGCCGAGTACAGGGGTCCTACGAGCAGTACTTC.

This clone appeared a few times. The chain recombines TRBV5-4 with TRBJ1-2; possibly TRBD1 for D (6 bases). The CDR3 covers 14 residues. Germline V CDR1 and CDR2: SGHNT, YYREEE (reference sequence). V shed 4 bases and J shed 2 bases, with 12 bases lying between them. The chain's CDR3 is CASSPGQSNYGYTF. CDR3 in DNA: TGTGCCAGCAGCCCAGGACAGTCAAACTATGGCTACACCTTC. Together with reference TRBV5-4 and TRBJ1-2, the CDR3 gives the full variable domain: ETGVTQSPTHLIKTRGQQVTLRCSSQSGHNTVSWYQQALGQGPQFIFQYYREEENGRGNFPPRFSGLQFPNYSSELNVNALELDDSALYLCASSPGQSNYGYTFGSGTRLTVV.

The chain couples TRBV11-1 to TRBJ2-5; no reliable D call. The CDR3 sequence is 13 residues long. Germline-derived CDR1 and CDR2 are SGHAT and FQDESV (reference sequence). V was clipped by 3 bases and J by 1 base, with 6 bases between them. This CDR3 is CASSFGSQETQYF. The DNA of the CDR3 is TGTGCCAGCAGCTTCGGTTCCCAAGAGACCCAGTACTTC.

The chain has TRBV25-1 and TRBJ1-4; a weak D match, TRBD1 (5 bases). The V end lost 3 bases, the J end lost 8 bases, and 16 bases lay between the germline ends. There are 15 residues in the CDR3. Per the germline V gene, CDR1 is MGHDK and CDR2 is SYGVNS. The DNA for the CDR3 is TGTGCCAGCAGTGACCCATCCGACGGGGGGGAAAAACTGTTTTTT. Residues: CASSDPSDGGEKLFF.

The chain links TRBV5-1 to TRBJ1-2, with 8 nucleotides matching TRBD1. The CDR3 contains 21 residues. J was trimmed by 5 bases and V by 0 bases; bases with no gene match: 24. Germline V gives CDR1 SGHRS, CDR2 YFSETQ. CDR3 sequence (DNA): TGCGCCAGCAGCTTGGACCGGGCCTGGAAGACAGGGGCACTTTTCCGGTATGGCTACACCTTC. This codes for CASSLDRAWKTGALFRYGYTF.

The V gene is TRBV7-2, the J gene TRBJ2-5; 8 bases align to TRBD1. In germline, CDR1 is SGHTA, CDR2 FQGNSA. The J segment lost 1 base and the V segment lost 5 bases, leaving 9 bases of the junction unmatched. This CDR3 contains 16 residues. The CDR3 sequence: CASSAITGGPQETQYF. CDR3 DNA sequence: TGTGCCAGCAGCGCGATAACAGGGGGGCCCCAAGAGACCCAGTACTTC.

This clone showed up just once. The rearrangement links TRBV7-9 to TRBJ2-1; D perhaps matches TRBD1 (5 bases). The CDR3 loop spans 17 amino acids. CDR1 is SEHNR, CDR2 FQNEAQ, per germline (reference sequence). Trimming left V 5 bases short and J 8 bases short, with 25 bases between. CDR3 loop: CASSRLTVTSKLDEQFF. Here the CDR3 DNA reads TGTGCCAGCAGCAGACTGACAGTCACCTCTAAGTTGGATGAGCAGTTCTTC. Full variable domain (outside the CDR3, taken from reference TRBV7-9 and TRBJ2-1): DTGVSQNPRHKITKRGQNVTFRCDPISEHNRLYWYRQTLGQGPEFLTYFQNEAQLEKSRLLSDRFSAERPKGSFSTLEIQRTEQGDSAMYLCASSRLTVTSKLDEQFFGPGTRLTVL.

The chain uses TRBV6-5 and TRBJ1-2; the D gene is possibly TRBD1 (6 bases). The germline V gene has CDR1 MNHEY and CDR2 SVGAGI. The CDR3 runs 15 residues. V was pared by 2 bases and J by 5 bases, with 15 bases between. The CDR3 nucleotides read TGTGCCAGCAGTTACGGCAGGGGATTTCGTTATGGCTACACCTTC. Its translation is CASSYGRGFRYGYTF.

The chain couples TRBV7-2 to TRBJ1-2; 9 nucleotides match TRBD1. The CDR3 extends over 14 amino acids. J was trimmed by 5 bases and V by 6 bases; bases with no gene match: 7. The germline CDR1 and CDR2 sequences are SGHTA and FQGNSA. Here the CDR3 DNA reads TGTGCCAGCAGTTGGAGACAGGGGGAGTATGGCTACACCTTC. Translated: CASSWRQGEYGYTF. The variable domain in full, with the rest retrieved from reference TRBV7-2 and TRBJ1-2, is GAGVSQSPSNKVTEKGKDVELRCDPISGHTALYWYRQSLGQGLEFLIYFQGNSAPDKSGLPSDRFSAERTGGSVSTLTIQRTQQEDSAVYLCASSWRQGEYGYTFGSGTRLTVV.

The chain links TRBV5-1 to TRBJ2-7; 7 positions match TRBD1. The J segment lost 2 bases and the V segment lost 8 bases, leaving 10 bases of the junction unmatched. CDR1 and CDR2 from the germline V gene are SGHRS and YFSETQ. The CDR3 sequence is 14 residues long. DNA for the CDR3: TGCGCCAGTAACAGGGGACAAGGTGCCTACGAGCAGTACTTC. Translation: CASNRGQGAYEQYF. The full variable domain, in which reference TRBV5-1 and TRBJ2-7 provide the parts outside the CDR3, is KAGVTQTPRYLIKTRGQQVTLSCSPISGHRSVSWYQQTPGQGLQFLFEYFSETQRNKGNFPGRFSGRQFSNSRSEMNVSTLELGDSALYLCASNRGQGAYEQYFGPGTRLTVT.

CDR3 protein: CASSVGTATDTQYF. CDR3 in DNA: TGTGCCAGCAGCGTAGGGACTGCTACAGATACGCAGTATTTT. This chain links TRBV9 with TRBJ2-3; weak D call: TRBD2 (5 bases). The germline V and J ends were trimmed by 0 bases and 3 bases, with 8 bases remaining between them. The CDR3 sequence is 14 residues long. Germline V gene lookup returns CDR1 SGDLS and CDR2 YYNGEE.

In its sample, this clone was seen a few times. This chain joins TRBV29-1 and TRBJ1-1; 8 bases agree with TRBD1. V dropped 7 bases and J dropped 3; count of bases not matched to a gene: 4. The length of the CDR3 is 12 residues. The germline V gene encodes CDR1 SQVTM and CDR2 ANQGSEA. The CDR3 loop is CSARTGHTEAFF. CDR3 in DNA: TGCAGCGCACGGACAGGGCACACTGAAGCTTTCTTT.

This chain joins TRBV11-2 and TRBJ2-7, with a possible D match to TRBD1 (6 bases). This CDR3 contains 14 residues. V lost 4 bases to trimming and J lost 2 bases, with 12 bases between them. CDR1 and CDR2 from the germline V gene are SGHAT and FQNNGV. CDR3 protein: CASSSADRTYEQYF. The DNA for the CDR3 is TGTGCCAGCAGCTCTGCAGACAGGACCTACGAGCAGTACTTC.

This clone was detected a few times. The chain combines TRBV27 with TRBJ1-1, with unresolved D. Trimming left V 6 bases short and J 1 base short, with 9 bases between. CDR1 MNHEY and CDR2 SMNVEV come from the germline V gene (reference sequence). The length of the CDR3 is 13 residues. In DNA, the CDR3 is TGTGCCAGCAGCCAGAACACGAACACTGAAGCTTTCTTT. Translating gives CASSQNTNTEAFF.

The chain has TRBV19 and TRBJ1-5; D possibly corresponds to TRBD1 (5 bases). This CDR3 comprises 16 residues. In germline, CDR1 is LNHDA, CDR2 SQIVND (reference sequence). With 9 bases removed from V and 0 bases from J, the gap between germline ends came to 18 bases. CDR3 loop: CASRTSRFISNQPQHF. In DNA, the CDR3 is TGTGCCAGCCGGACATCCCGTTTTATTAGCAATCAGCCCCAGCATTTT.

J is TRBJ2-2 and V is TRBV10-3, with 9 positions matching TRBD2. The CDR3 sequence is 17 residues long. The V gene's germline CDR1 is ENHRY and CDR2 SYGVKD. Trimming at V came to 6 bases and at J to 2 bases, leaving 10 bases not matched to a gene. CDR3 region: CAIRASRTSVNTGELFF. Here the CDR3 DNA reads TGTGCCATCAGGGCCTCCAGGACTAGCGTCAACACCGGGGAGCTGTTTTTT.

The chain has TRBV30 and TRBJ1-1; TRBD1 matches at 10 bases. V lost 2 bases, J lost 10 bases, and 7 bases stayed unmatched. CDR3 length: 13 residues. The germline V gene has CDR1 GTSNPN and CDR2 SVGIG (reference sequence). DNA for the CDR3: TGTGCCTGGAGTAGTGACAGGGGGCGTGTAGCTTTCTTT. Translating gives CAWSSDRGRVAFF.

V usage is TRBV19 and J usage is TRBJ2-7, with 7 bases fitting TRBD1. CDR1 is LNHDA and CDR2 is SQIVND in the germline V gene (reference sequence). V was pared by 2 bases and J by 3 bases, with 4 bases of the junction left unmatched. The CDR3 covers 14 residues. In DNA, the CDR3 is TGTGCCAGTAGTATATCACAGGGGTACTACGAGCAGTACTTC. Its translation: CASSISQGYYEQYF.